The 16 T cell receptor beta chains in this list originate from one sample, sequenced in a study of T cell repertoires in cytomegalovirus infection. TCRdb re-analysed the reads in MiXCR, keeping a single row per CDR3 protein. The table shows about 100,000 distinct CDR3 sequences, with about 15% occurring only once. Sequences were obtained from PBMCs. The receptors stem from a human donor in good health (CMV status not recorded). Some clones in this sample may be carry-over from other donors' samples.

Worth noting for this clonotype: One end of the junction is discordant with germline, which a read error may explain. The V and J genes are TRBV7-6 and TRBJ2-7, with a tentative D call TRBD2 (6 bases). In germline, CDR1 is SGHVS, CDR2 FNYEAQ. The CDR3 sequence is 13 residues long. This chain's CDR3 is CASCFLGGGEQYF. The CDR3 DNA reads TGTGCCAGCTGCTTTTTGGGGGGTGGCGAGCAGTACTTC.

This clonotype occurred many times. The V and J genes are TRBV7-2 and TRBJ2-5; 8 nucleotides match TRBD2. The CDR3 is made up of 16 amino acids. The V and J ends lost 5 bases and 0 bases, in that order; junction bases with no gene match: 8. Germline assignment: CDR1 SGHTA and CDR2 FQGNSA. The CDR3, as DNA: TGTGCCAGCAGCCGCGTAGCGGGGACGAACCAAGAGACCCAGTACTTC. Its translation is CASSRVAGTNQETQYF.

CDR3 loop: CASSYSSPLGQGGPRQYF. The CDR3 DNA follows: TGTGCCAGCAGTTACTCCAGTCCCTTGGGGCAGGGCGGTCCCCGGCAGTACTTC. The J gene is TRBJ2-7, the V gene TRBV6-5; possibly TRBD1 for D (5 bases). Germline CDR1 MNHEY, CDR2 SVGAGI. Trimming pared 0 bases from V and 9 bases from J, leaving 27 bases between. The CDR3 is 18 amino acids.

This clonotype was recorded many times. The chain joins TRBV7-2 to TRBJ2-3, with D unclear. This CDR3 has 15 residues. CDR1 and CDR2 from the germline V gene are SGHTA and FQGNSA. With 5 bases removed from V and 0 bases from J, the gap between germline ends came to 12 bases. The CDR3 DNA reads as TGTGCCAGCAGCCTAGGAACCCCGAGCACAGATACGCAGTATTTT. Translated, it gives CASSLGTPSTDTQYF.

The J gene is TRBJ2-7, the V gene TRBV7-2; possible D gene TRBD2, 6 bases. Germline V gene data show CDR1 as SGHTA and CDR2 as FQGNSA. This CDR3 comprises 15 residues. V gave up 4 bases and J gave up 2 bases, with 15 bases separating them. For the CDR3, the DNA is TGTGCCAGCAGCTCCACTCGGGACTTAGCCTACGAGCAGTACTTC. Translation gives CASSSTRDLAYEQYF.

The CDR3 spells CASIESGGANQPQHF. CDR3 coding DNA: TGTGCCAGTATTGAGTCGGGGGGCGCCAATCAGCCCCAGCATTTT. The chain is built from TRBV19 and TRBJ1-5; weak D call: TRBD1 (6 bases). The V and J ends lost 7 bases and 3 bases respectively, with 16 bases between them. The germline V gene encodes CDR1 LNHDA and CDR2 SQIVND (reference sequence). The CDR3 totals 15 residues.

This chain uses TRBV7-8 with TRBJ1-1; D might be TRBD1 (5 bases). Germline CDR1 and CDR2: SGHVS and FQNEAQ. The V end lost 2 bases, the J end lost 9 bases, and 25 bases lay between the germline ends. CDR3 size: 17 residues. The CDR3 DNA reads TGTGCCAGCAGCTTACCGATGGATCTGGCGCGTGGGGCCCAAGCTTTCTTT. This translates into CASSLPMDLARGAQAFF.

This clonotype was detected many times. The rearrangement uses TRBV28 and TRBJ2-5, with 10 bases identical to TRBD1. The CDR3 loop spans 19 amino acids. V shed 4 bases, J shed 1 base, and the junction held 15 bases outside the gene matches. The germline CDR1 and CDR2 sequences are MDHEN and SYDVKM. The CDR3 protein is CASSSPSTGGETGQETQYF. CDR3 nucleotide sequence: TGTGCCAGCAGTTCACCATCGACAGGGGGCGAGACGGGCCAAGAGACCCAGTACTTC.

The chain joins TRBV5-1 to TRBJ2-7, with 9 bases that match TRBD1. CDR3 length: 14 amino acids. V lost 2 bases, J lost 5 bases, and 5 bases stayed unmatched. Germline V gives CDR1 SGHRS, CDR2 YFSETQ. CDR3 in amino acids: CASSLRDRAHEQYF. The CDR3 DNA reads TGCGCCAGCAGCTTACGGGACAGGGCACACGAGCAGTACTTC.

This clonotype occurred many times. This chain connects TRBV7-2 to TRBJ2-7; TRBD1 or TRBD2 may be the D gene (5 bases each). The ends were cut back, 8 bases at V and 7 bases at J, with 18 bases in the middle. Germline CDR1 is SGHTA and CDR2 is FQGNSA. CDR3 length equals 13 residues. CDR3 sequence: CASVSGGLGEQYF. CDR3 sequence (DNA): TGTGCCAGCGTCAGTGGGGGTCTGGGAGAGCAGTACTTC.

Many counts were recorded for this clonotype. Here the CDR3 reads CASSQTSGGETQYF. CDR3 nucleotide sequence: TGTGCCAGCAGCCAGACTAGCGGGGGAGAGACCCAGTACTTC. V usage is TRBV12-3 or TRBV12-4 and J usage is TRBJ2-5; TRBD2 aligns across 12 bases. The CDR3 spans 14 residues. V lost 6 bases, J lost 4 bases, and 3 bases stayed unmatched.

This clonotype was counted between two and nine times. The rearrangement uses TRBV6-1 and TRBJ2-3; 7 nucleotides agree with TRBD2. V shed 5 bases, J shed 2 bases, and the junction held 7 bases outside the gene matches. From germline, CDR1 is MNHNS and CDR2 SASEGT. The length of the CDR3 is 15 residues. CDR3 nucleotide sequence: TGTGCCAGCAGTACGGGTAGCGGGCTCACAGATACGCAGTATTTT. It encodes CASSTGSGLTDTQYF.

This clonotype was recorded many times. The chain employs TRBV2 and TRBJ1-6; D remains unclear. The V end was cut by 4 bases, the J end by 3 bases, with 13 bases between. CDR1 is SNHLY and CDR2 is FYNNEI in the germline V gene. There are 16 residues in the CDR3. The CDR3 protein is CASSGSLSGYNSPLHF. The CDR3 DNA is TGTGCCAGCAGTGGCAGCTTATCGGGCTATAATTCACCCCTCCACTTT.

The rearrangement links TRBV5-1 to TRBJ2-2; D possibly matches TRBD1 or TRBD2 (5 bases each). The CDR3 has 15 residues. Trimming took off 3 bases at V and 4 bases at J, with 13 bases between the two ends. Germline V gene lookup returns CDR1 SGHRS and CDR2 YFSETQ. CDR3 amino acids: CASSSGATITGELFF. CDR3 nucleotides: TGCGCCAGCAGCTCCGGGGCGACTATCACCGGGGAGCTGTTTTTT.

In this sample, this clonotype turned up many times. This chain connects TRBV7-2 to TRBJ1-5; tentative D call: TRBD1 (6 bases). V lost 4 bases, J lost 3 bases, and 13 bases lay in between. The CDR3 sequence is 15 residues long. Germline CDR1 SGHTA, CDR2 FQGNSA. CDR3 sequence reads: CASSYLGQINQPQHF. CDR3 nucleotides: TGTGCCAGCAGCTACCTTGGACAGATCAATCAGCCCCAGCATTTT.

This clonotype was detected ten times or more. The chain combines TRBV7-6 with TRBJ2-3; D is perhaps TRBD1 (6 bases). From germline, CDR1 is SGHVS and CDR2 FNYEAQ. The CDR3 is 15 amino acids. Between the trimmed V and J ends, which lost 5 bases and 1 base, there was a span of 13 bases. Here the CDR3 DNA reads TGTGCCAGCAGCCCCCGGACAGATCGCACAGATACGCAGTATTTT. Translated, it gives CASSPRTDRTDTQYF.